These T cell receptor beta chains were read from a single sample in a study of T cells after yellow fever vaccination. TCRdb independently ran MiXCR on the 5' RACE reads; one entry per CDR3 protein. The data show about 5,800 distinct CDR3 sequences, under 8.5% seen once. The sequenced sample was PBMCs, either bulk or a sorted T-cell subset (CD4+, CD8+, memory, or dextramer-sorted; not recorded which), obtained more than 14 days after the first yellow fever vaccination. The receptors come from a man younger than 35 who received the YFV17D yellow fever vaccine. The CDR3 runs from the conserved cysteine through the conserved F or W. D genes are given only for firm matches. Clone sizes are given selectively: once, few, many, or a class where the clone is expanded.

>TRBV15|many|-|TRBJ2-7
TGTGCCACCAGCAGAGCGGCAGGTTCCTACGAGCAGTACTTC
CATSRAAGSYEQYF
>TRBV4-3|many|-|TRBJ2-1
TGCGCCAGCAGCCAAGAACGGGTACATGAGCAGTTCTTC
CASSQERVHEQFF
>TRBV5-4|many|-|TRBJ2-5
TGTGCCAGCAGCTTGAATGGACTAATGCAGGGGGGCCAAGAGACCCAGTACTTC
CASSLNGLMQGGQETQYF
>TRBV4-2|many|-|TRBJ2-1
TGTGCCAGCAGCCCGGGGGATGGGCCCTACAATGAGCAGTTCTTC
CASSPGDGPYNEQFF
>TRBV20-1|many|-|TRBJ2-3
TGCAGTGCTAGAGGCCCCTGGGCAGAGGAGCTCGCACGCACAGATACGCAGTATTTT
CSARGPWAEELARTDTQYF
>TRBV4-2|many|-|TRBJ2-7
TGTGCCAGCAGCCAAGGGGCTACGTTCTCCTACGAGCAGTACTTC
CASSQGATFSYEQYF
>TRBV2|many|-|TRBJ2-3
TGTGCCAGCAGAGGGAATACGCAGTATTTT
CASRGNTQYF
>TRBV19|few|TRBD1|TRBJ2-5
TGTGCCAGTAGTATCGACAGGGGCATGCAAGAGACCCAGTACTTC
CASSIDRGMQETQYF
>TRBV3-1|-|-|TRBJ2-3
TGTGCCACCTGCCCCCACGGGACAAAGGCGAGCACAGATACGCAGTATTTT
CATCPHGTKASTDTQYF
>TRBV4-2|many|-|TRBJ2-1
TGTGCCAGCAGCCAACGACTAGAGGTGGATGGTTTCGATGAGCAGTTCTTC
CASSQRLEVDGFDEQFF
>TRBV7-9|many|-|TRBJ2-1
TGTGCCAGCACCCCCATCCTCTTC
CASTPILF
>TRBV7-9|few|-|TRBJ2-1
TGTGCCATGAGCCCCGGGGGACGGCACAATGAGCAGTTCTTC
CAMSPGGRHNEQFF
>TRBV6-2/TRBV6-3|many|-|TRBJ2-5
TGTGCCAGCAGTTTCGTCCGGGACCCCAAGCGAGAGACCCAGTACTTC
CASSFVRDPKRETQYF
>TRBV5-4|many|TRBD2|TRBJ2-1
TGTGCCAGCGGTCTTGGCGGGGGGGCCCCCTACAATGAGCAGTTCTTC
CASGLGGGAPYNEQFF
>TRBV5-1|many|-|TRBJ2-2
TGCGCCAGCAGCCTGACAGGGAACACCGGGGAGCTGTTTTTT
CASSLTGNTGELFF
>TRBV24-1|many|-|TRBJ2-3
TGTGCCACCAGTGATCCAGGGGCCACGGGGGATACGCAGTATTTT
CATSDPGATGDTQYF
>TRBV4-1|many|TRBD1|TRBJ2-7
TGCGCCAGCAGCCAAGTACAGGGGTATTACGAGCAGTACTTC
CASSQVQGYYEQYF
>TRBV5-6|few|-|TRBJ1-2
TGTGCCAGCAGCTATACTCCGGGTAACTATGGCTACACCTTC
CASSYTPGNYGYTF
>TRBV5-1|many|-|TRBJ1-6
TGCGCCAGCAGCTCCGGGATCCCAGGGAATTCACCCCTCCACTTT
CASSSGIPGNSPLHF
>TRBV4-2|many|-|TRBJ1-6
TGTGCCAGCAGCCAAGACCCCAGGGGTATGAATAATTCACCCCTCCACTTT
CASSQDPRGMNNSPLHF